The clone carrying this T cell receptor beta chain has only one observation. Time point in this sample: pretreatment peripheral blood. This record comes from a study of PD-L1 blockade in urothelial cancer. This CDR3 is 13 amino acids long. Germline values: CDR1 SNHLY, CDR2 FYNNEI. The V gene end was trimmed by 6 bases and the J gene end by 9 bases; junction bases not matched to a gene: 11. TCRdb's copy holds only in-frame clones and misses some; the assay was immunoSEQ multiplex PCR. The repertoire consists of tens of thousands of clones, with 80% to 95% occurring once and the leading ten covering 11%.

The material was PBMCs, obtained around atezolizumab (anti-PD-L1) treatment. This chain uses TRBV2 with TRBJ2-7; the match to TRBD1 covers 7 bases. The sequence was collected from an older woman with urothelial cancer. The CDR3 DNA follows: TGTGCCAGCAGGATGAATATACAGGGGAGGCAGTACTTC. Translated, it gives CASRMNIQGRQYF. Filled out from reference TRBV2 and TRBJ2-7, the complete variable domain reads EPEVTQTPSHQVTQMGQEVILRCVPISNHLYFYWYRQILGQKVEFLVSFYNNEISEKSEIFDDQFSVERPDGSNFTLKIRSTKLEDSAMYFCASRMNIQGRQYFGPGTRLTVT.